This entry concerns a single TCR beta chain. The antigen remains undetermined. Constant-region reverse primers amplified full-length variable regions, followed by semi-nested Nested Universal Primer A PCR. TCRdb re-called the 5' RACE reads through MiXCR, storing one row per CDR3 protein. The sample has about 40,000 distinct CDR3 sequences, roughly 30% seen once. Memory CD4+ cells were defined as CD4+CD45RO+CD25-. This CDR3 comprises 13 residues. V lost 5 bases, J lost 2 bases, and 12 bases lay in between. The germline gives CDR1 DFQATT, CDR2 SNEGSKA (reference sequence). Study-wide results and limits: Tumor Treg TCRs overlapped most with tumor naive CD4+ cells.

The sequenced material came from tumor-infiltrating memory CD4+ T cells sorted from the breast tumor. Subset denoted: memory CD4+ T cells, CD4+CD45RO+CD25-. The receptor was derived from a female donor with breast cancer. The chain is built from TRBV20-1 and TRBJ2-5; D unresolved. CDR3 bases: TGCAGTGCTGCACTTCCTACTCAAGAGACCCAGTACTTC. Its translation is CSAALPTQETQYF.